This is a list of T cell receptor beta chains from one sample in a study of shared T cell receptors in the human thymus. The data were produced by immunoSEQ multiplex PCR, yet TCRdb's version contains in-frame clones alone and is incomplete. The sample holds some 700,000 clones, over 75% seen once. These data also formed part of another study, on human thymus T cells.

Sequenced material: thymocytes. Every receptor here comes from a boy younger than two with a congenital heart defect. CDR3s include the opening cysteine and the closing phenylalanine or tryptophan. Each record gives: D gene, clone size, J gene, V gene, CDR3 protein, CDR3 DNA. A D gene is named only where the DNA matches it firmly. Only part of the rows carry a size: once, few, many, or a class if the clone is expanded.

d_gene: -
abundance: -
j_gene: TRBJ2-5
v_gene: TRBV27
CDR3aa: CASSMTRKKETQYF
CDR3nt: TGTGCCAGCAGTATGACTAGGAAGAAAGAGACCCAGTACTTC

d_gene: TRBD2
abundance: -
j_gene: TRBJ2-1
v_gene: TRBV7-6
CDR3aa: CASSSERAGGPLYNEQFF
CDR3nt: TGTGCCAGCAGCTCCGAGAGGGCGGGAGGGCCGCTCTACAATGAGCAGTTCTTC

d_gene: TRBD1
abundance: -
j_gene: TRBJ1-2
v_gene: TRBV5-1
CDR3aa: CASGARGPSYGYTF
CDR3nt: TGCGCCAGCGGGGCGAGGGGGCCTTCCTATGGCTACACCTTC

d_gene: TRBD1
abundance: -
j_gene: TRBJ2-7
v_gene: TRBV5-4
CDR3aa: CASSFRRQGDYEQYF
CDR3nt: TGTGCCAGCAGCTTCCGAAGACAGGGCGACTACGAGCAGTACTTC

d_gene: TRBD2
abundance: -
j_gene: TRBJ2-3
v_gene: TRBV12-5
CDR3aa: CASGLETTSGSPDTQYF
CDR3nt: TGTGCTAGTGGTTTGGAAACGACTAGCGGGAGCCCAGATACGCAGTATTTT

d_gene: TRBD2
abundance: -
j_gene: TRBJ2-5
v_gene: TRBV2
CDR3aa: CASSPRTSGIQETQYF
CDR3nt: TGTGCCAGCAGTCCTAGGACTAGCGGGATTCAAGAGACCCAGTACTTC

d_gene: TRBD2
abundance: -
j_gene: TRBJ2-7
v_gene: TRBV11-2
CDR3aa: CASSRWTSGNYEQYF
CDR3nt: TGTGCCAGCAGCCGCTGGACTAGCGGGAACTACGAGCAGTACTTC

d_gene: TRBD2
abundance: -
j_gene: TRBJ2-7
v_gene: TRBV28
CDR3aa: CASSLGGRAESEQYF
CDR3nt: TGTGCCAGCAGTTTGGGGGGGAGGGCCGAGAGCGAGCAGTACTTC

d_gene: TRBD2
abundance: -
j_gene: TRBJ2-1
v_gene: TRBV30
CDR3aa: CAWSAPREYYNEQFF
CDR3nt: TGTGCCTGGAGTGCCCCGCGGGAGTACTACAATGAGCAGTTCTTC

d_gene: -
abundance: -
j_gene: TRBJ2-5
v_gene: TRBV4-2
CDR3aa: CASSQVVGGGKTQYF
CDR3nt: TGTGCCAGCAGCCAAGTAGTGGGAGGTGGGAAGACCCAGTACTTC

d_gene: TRBD2
abundance: -
j_gene: TRBJ2-1
v_gene: TRBV7-9
CDR3aa: CASSLSNEGSGRAKSEQFF
CDR3nt: TGTGCCAGCAGCTTATCAAATGAGGGTAGCGGGAGGGCTAAAAGCGAGCAGTTCTTC

d_gene: -
abundance: -
j_gene: TRBJ1-4
v_gene: TRBV19
CDR3aa: CASRQRSPLEKLFF
CDR3nt: TGTGCCAGTAGACAACGGAGCCCACTTGAAAAACTGTTTTTT

d_gene: -
abundance: -
j_gene: TRBJ2-7
v_gene: TRBV7-2
CDR3aa: CASSLSSDLWRNEQYF
CDR3nt: TGTGCCAGCAGCTTAAGTAGCGACTTATGGCGGAACGAGCAGTACTTC

d_gene: -
abundance: -
j_gene: TRBJ2-6
v_gene: TRBV21-1
CDR3aa: CASSKVRGYGANVLTF
CDR3nt: TGTGCCAGCAGCAAAGTCAGGGGGTATGGGGCCAACGTCCTGACTTTC

d_gene: TRBD2
abundance: -
j_gene: TRBJ2-7
v_gene: TRBV11-3
CDR3aa: CASTPGSGVPGTYEQYF
CDR3nt: TGTGCCAGCACCCCGGGGAGCGGGGTCCCTGGGACCTACGAGCAGTACTTC

d_gene: TRBD2
abundance: -
j_gene: TRBJ2-7
v_gene: TRBV28
CDR3aa: CASSSTAGVTRDEQYF
CDR3nt: TGTGCCAGCAGTTCAACAGCGGGAGTCACAAGGGACGAGCAGTACTTC

d_gene: -
abundance: -
j_gene: TRBJ2-7
v_gene: TRBV4-1
CDR3aa: CASSQDRGAVWYEQYF
CDR3nt: TGCGCCAGCAGCCAAGATCGCGGCGCCGTTTGGTACGAGCAGTACTTC

d_gene: -
abundance: -
j_gene: TRBJ2-3
v_gene: TRBV2
CDR3aa: CASTEKPRDSPRTDTQYF
CDR3nt: TGTGCCAGCACCGAAAAACCCAGGGACTCGCCAAGAACAGATACGCAGTATTTT

d_gene: -
abundance: -
j_gene: TRBJ2-7
v_gene: TRBV19
CDR3aa: CASRTTTDRNYEQYF
CDR3nt: TGTGCCAGTCGAACGACGACAGATAGAAACTACGAGCAGTACTTC

d_gene: TRBD2
abundance: -
j_gene: TRBJ2-7
v_gene: TRBV27
CDR3aa: CASSLWGGEREISYEQYF
CDR3nt: TGTGCCAGCAGTTTATGGGGGGGCGAGCGGGAGATCTCCTACGAGCAGTACTTC

d_gene: -
abundance: -
j_gene: TRBJ2-7
v_gene: TRBV27
CDR3aa: CASRDTVWAYEQYF
CDR3nt: TGTGCCAGCAGAGATACAGTGTGGGCTTACGAGCAGTACTTC

d_gene: -
abundance: few
j_gene: TRBJ2-7
v_gene: TRBV7-9
CDR3aa: CASSLSGLLSGLSSYEQYF
CDR3nt: TGTGCCAGCAGCTTGAGTGGACTCCTGAGCGGGCTTAGCTCCTACGAGCAGTACTTC